The TCR beta chain described here comes from a study of beta chain features in type 1 diabetes. Findings of the study overall: TCRB CDR3s from Type 1 diabetes patients were moderately but significantly shorter in all four CD4+ subsets.

The V gene lost 4 bases and the J gene lost 10 bases, with 13 bases spanning the gap. CDR1 and CDR2 from the germline V gene are SNHLY and FYNNEI. This CDR3 contains 13 residues. This clone was seen more than once but under ten times. What it recognizes is unknown. Expressed TCRB transcripts were sequenced because the isolated RNA had all been reverse transcribed beforehand. Sequencing was performed with immunoSEQ multiplex PCR; in TCRdb, only in-frame clones are kept and a portion is missing. The sample consists of 250,000 to 350,000 clones, approximately 16% of them appearing once. This rearrangement joins TRBV2 to TRBJ1-4; possibly TRBD1 for D (5 bases). Sequencing was carried out using naive CD4+ T cells from blood. The TCR originated in a young man with type 1 diabetes. The CDR3 DNA follows: TGTGCCAGCAGTGTAGGGGCAGACCGAAAACTGTTTTTT. Protein product: CASSVGADRKLFF.